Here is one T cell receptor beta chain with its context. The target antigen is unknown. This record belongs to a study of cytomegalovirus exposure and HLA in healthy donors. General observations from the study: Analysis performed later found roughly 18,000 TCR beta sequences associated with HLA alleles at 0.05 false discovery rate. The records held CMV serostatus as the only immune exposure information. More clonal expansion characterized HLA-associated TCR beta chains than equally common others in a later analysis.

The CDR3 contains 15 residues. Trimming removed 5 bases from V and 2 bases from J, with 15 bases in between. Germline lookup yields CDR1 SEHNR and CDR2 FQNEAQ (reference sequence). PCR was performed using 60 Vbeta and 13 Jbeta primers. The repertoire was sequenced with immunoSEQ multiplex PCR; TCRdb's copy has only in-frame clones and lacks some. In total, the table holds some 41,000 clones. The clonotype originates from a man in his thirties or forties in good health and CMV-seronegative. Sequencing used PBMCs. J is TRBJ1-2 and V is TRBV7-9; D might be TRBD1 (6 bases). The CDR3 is CASSPRTAGNYGYTF. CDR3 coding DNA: TGTGCCAGCAGCCCCCGGACAGCGGGGAACTATGGCTACACCTTC.